These 12 T cell receptor beta chains share one sample of origin, sequenced in a study of blood T cell repertoires in COVID-19. TCRdb's copy holds only in-frame clones and misses some; the assay was immunoSEQ multiplex PCR. The data contain 40,000 to 50,000 clones, 88% of them singletons. Sequenced: peripheral blood. These receptors came from a human donor in a cohort sampled during active COVID-19.

The chain carries TRBV11-2 and TRBJ1-3; 7 positions agree with TRBD1. CDR3 size: 15 residues. The germline gives CDR1 SGHAT, CDR2 FQNNGV. The junction had 8 bases not matched to a gene; V was cut back by 5 bases and J by 4 bases. Here the CDR3 DNA reads TGTGCCAGCAGCGCTGGGACAGACCCCGGAAACACCATATATTTT. It codes for CASSAGTDPGNTIYF.

For the CDR3, the DNA is TGTGCCAGCAGCACACGCGCTTTAAGACTAGCGGGCCACAATGAGCAGTTCTTC. This encodes CASSTRALRLAGHNEQFF. The gene calls are TRBV13 and TRBJ2-1, with 10 bases matching TRBD2. The ends lost 5 bases at V and 5 bases at J; junction bases unmatched: 15. CDR1 and CDR2 from the germline V gene are PRHDT and FYEKMQ (reference sequence). The CDR3 runs 18 residues.

The rearrangement uses TRBV27 and TRBJ2-2; maybe TRBD2 (6 bases). The CDR3 covers 16 residues. V was cut by 7 bases and J by 1 base, with 16 bases left in between. In germline, CDR1 is MNHEY, CDR2 SMNVEV (reference sequence). The CDR3 nucleotides read TGTGCCAGCACCCCAATGGGGGGTCGGAACACCGGGGAGCTGTTTTTT. Encoded protein: CASTPMGGRNTGELFF.

The genes are TRBV11-3 and TRBJ2-7; the match to TRBD1 covers 11 bases. Trimming removed 4 bases from V and 6 bases from J; junction bases left unmatched: 2. Germline loops: CDR1 SGHNT, CDR2 YENEEA. The CDR3 covers 13 residues. CDR3 sequence reads: CASSSGQGGEQYF. The DNA of the CDR3 is TGTGCCAGCAGCTCGGGACAGGGGGGCGAGCAGTACTTC.

V is TRBV11-2 and J is TRBJ1-5; D is unclear. In germline, CDR1 is SGHAT, CDR2 FQNNGV. The ends were cut back, 1 base at V and 2 bases at J, with 3 bases in the middle. There are 13 residues in the CDR3. The CDR3 protein is CASSLAGNQPQHF. The DNA of the CDR3 is TGTGCCAGCAGCTTAGCTGGCAATCAGCCCCAGCATTTT. Filled out from reference TRBV11-2 and TRBJ1-5, the complete variable domain reads EAGVAQSPRYKIIEKRQSVAFWCNPISGHATLYWYQQILGQGPKLLIQFQNNGVVDDSQLPKDRFSAERLKGVDSTLKIQPAKLEDSAVYLCASSLAGNQPQHFGDGTRLSIL.

The chain is built from TRBV19 and TRBJ2-4; no clear D. Germline values: CDR1 LNHDA, CDR2 SQIVND (reference sequence). Deletions cut 7 bases from V and 9 bases from J, with 16 bases between. The CDR3 is 13 amino acids. The CDR3 spells CASIDLDLTIQYF. The CDR3 DNA sequence: TGTGCCAGTATCGATCTAGACCTAACCATTCAGTACTTC.

This rearrangement joins TRBV11-2 to TRBJ2-7; 12 bases align to TRBD2. The junction had 3 bases not matched to a gene; V was cut back by 5 bases and J by 1 base. The CDR3 is 15 amino acids. CDR1 is SGHAT, CDR2 FQNNGV, per germline. In nucleotides, the CDR3 is TGTGCCAGCAGCCCGACTAGCGGGGGTTCCTACGAGCAGTACTTC. It specifies CASSPTSGGSYEQYF.

The chain employs TRBV2 and TRBJ1-1, with D hard to call. The CDR3 has 13 residues. CDR1 is SNHLY and CDR2 is FYNNEI in the germline V gene. Trimming pared 3 bases from V and 5 bases from J, leaving 10 bases between. The CDR3 coding sequence is TGTGCCAGCAGTGATGAGCTAAGAACTGAAGCTTTCTTT. It codes for CASSDELRTEAFF.

The gene calls are TRBV30 and TRBJ2-1, with D unresolved. The CDR3 consists of 12 residues. Trimming shortened V by 3 bases and J by 7 bases, and 10 bases separated the two germline ends. In germline, CDR1 is GTSNPN, CDR2 SVGIG (reference sequence). CDR3 amino acids: CAWSESRNEQFF. Written as DNA, the CDR3 is TGTGCCTGGAGCGAAAGTCGGAATGAGCAGTTCTTC.

V and J are TRBV11-2 and TRBJ2-5; 7 bases map to TRBD2. The CDR3 runs to 14 residues. V lost 3 bases to trimming and J lost 6 bases; unmatched junction nucleotides: 7. Germline CDR1 reads SGHAT; CDR2 reads FQNNGV. The CDR3 protein is CASSFRTSGKTQYF. In DNA form, the CDR3 reads TGTGCCAGCAGCTTTCGGACTAGTGGAAAGACCCAGTACTTC.

This clone showed up just once. J is TRBJ1-3 and V is TRBV2; the match to TRBD1 covers 8 bases. The trim removed 6 bases at V and 4 bases at J, leaving 8 bases unmatched. Per the germline V gene, CDR1 is SNHLY and CDR2 is FYNNEI. The CDR3 runs 15 residues. CDR3 sequence reads: CASRDRAMSGNTIYF. Written as DNA, the CDR3 is TGTGCCAGCAGGGACAGGGCTATGTCCGGAAACACCATATATTTT.

This clone occurred a few times. The chain combines TRBV5-4 with TRBJ2-2; perhaps TRBD2 as D (5 bases). The germline gives CDR1 SGHNT, CDR2 YYREEE (reference sequence). V shed 5 bases and J shed 2 bases, with 10 bases lying between them. This CDR3 has 14 amino acids. The CDR3 DNA reads as TGTGCCAGCAGTCCCGGGATAAACACCGGGGAGCTGTTTTTT. The encoded protein is CASSPGINTGELFF.